The rows below give T cell receptor beta chains drawn from one sample of a study of type 1 regulatory T cells. TCRdb passed the reads through MiXCR, listing each CDR3 protein once. The sample lists about 68,000 distinct CDR3 sequences; around 60% were seen once. Their antigens remain unidentified. The sequenced material came from cultured T cells, either the whole culture or a sorted T cell fraction (not recorded which). The receptors here all came from a human donor in good health. CDR3s include the opening cysteine and the closing phenylalanine or tryptophan. Fields, in order: J gene, V gene, D gene, clone size, CDR3 protein, CDR3 DNA. The D gene is left open where the match is weak. A row's size may be missing; if present it is once, few, many or a size class.

J gene: TRBJ1-6; V gene: TRBV30; D gene: .; clone size: .; CDR3 protein: CAWSGTSDNSPLHF; CDR3 DNA: TGTGCCTGGAGTGGGACATCGGATAACTCACCCCTCCACTTT
J gene: TRBJ2-5; V gene: TRBV9; D gene: .; clone size: few; CDR3 protein: CASSPTAGQETQYF; CDR3 DNA: TGTGCCAGCAGTCCTACGGCGGGTCAAGAGACCCAGTACTTC
J gene: TRBJ2-5; V gene: TRBV14; D gene: TRBD1; clone size: .; CDR3 protein: CASSPKGQRDRRYQETQYF; CDR3 DNA: TGTGCCAGCAGCCCCAAAGGCCAACGGGACAGGAGATACCAAGAGACCCAGTACTTC
J gene: TRBJ2-1; V gene: TRBV5-1; D gene: .; clone size: .; CDR3 protein: CASSLDAGGDEQFF; CDR3 DNA: TGCGCCAGCAGCTTGGATGCCGGGGGCGATGAGCAGTTCTTC
J gene: TRBJ2-5; V gene: TRBV5-1; D gene: .; clone size: .; CDR3 protein: CASSSGTAQETQYF; CDR3 DNA: TGCGCCAGCAGCTCAGGGACCGCCCAAGAGACCCAGTACTTC
J gene: TRBJ2-7; V gene: TRBV29-1; D gene: .; clone size: .; CDR3 protein: CSVLQDYYEQYF; CDR3 DNA: TGCAGCGTTTTACAGGATTACTACGAGCAGTACTTC
J gene: TRBJ1-5; V gene: TRBV5-1; D gene: .; clone size: .; CDR3 protein: CASSLDSNSNQPQHF; CDR3 DNA: TGCGCCAGCAGTCTGGACAGCAATAGCAATCAGCCCCAGCATTTT
J gene: TRBJ2-1; V gene: TRBV29-1; D gene: .; clone size: few; CDR3 protein: CSVDEGETYNEQFF; CDR3 DNA: TGCAGCGTTGACGAAGGGGAAACCTACAATGAGCAGTTCTTC
J gene: TRBJ2-1; V gene: TRBV5-1; D gene: .; clone size: .; CDR3 protein: CASSLIYGGEQFF; CDR3 DNA: TGCGCCAGCAGCCTCATCTACGGCGGTGAGCAGTTCTTC
J gene: TRBJ1-5; V gene: TRBV6-6; D gene: .; clone size: .; CDR3 protein: CASSHDSGEGQPQHF; CDR3 DNA: TGTGCCAGCAGTCACGACTCAGGAGAGGGTCAGCCCCAGCATTTT
J gene: TRBJ2-3; V gene: TRBV12-3/TRBV12-4; D gene: .; clone size: .; CDR3 protein: CASSLGTMGDTQYF; CDR3 DNA: TGTGCCAGCAGTTTAGGGACCATGGGGGATACGCAGTATTTT
J gene: TRBJ2-7; V gene: TRBV6-2/TRBV6-3; D gene: TRBD2; clone size: .; CDR3 protein: CASSKTTQGLAGSYEQYF; CDR3 DNA: TGTGCCAGCAGTAAGACTACCCAAGGACTAGCGGGGTCCTACGAGCAGTACTTC
J gene: TRBJ2-7; V gene: TRBV19; D gene: TRBD1; clone size: .; CDR3 protein: CASSTKTGQPPAEQYF; CDR3 DNA: TGTGCCAGTAGTACCAAGACGGGACAGCCACCCGCCGAGCAGTACTTC
J gene: TRBJ2-4; V gene: TRBV30; D gene: TRBD2; clone size: .; CDR3 protein: CAWGGGLPKNIQYF; CDR3 DNA: TGTGCCTGGGGCGGGGGGTTACCCAAAAACATTCAGTACTTC
J gene: TRBJ2-3; V gene: TRBV7-2; D gene: .; clone size: .; CDR3 protein: CASSPGRNPADTQYF; CDR3 DNA: TGTGCCAGCAGCCCGGGTAGGAACCCCGCAGATACGCAGTATTTT
J gene: TRBJ1-1; V gene: TRBV12-3/TRBV12-4; D gene: .; clone size: few; CDR3 protein: CASREEQWPLMNTEAFF; CDR3 DNA: TGTGCCAGCAGGGAGGAACAGTGGCCACTGATGAACACTGAAGCTTTCTTT
J gene: TRBJ1-5; V gene: TRBV7-2; D gene: .; clone size: .; CDR3 protein: CASSLLGEQPQHF; CDR3 DNA: TGTGCCAGCAGCTTGCTGGGGGAACAGCCCCAGCATTTT
J gene: TRBJ2-1; V gene: TRBV5-5; D gene: .; clone size: .; CDR3 protein: CASSLRGVTGWNEQFF; CDR3 DNA: TGTGCCAGCAGCTTGAGGGGGGTGACAGGGTGGAATGAGCAGTTCTTC
J gene: TRBJ2-1; V gene: TRBV15; D gene: TRBD1; clone size: .; CDR3 protein: CATSARDRDNEQFF; CDR3 DNA: TGTGCCACCAGCGCTAGGGACAGGGACAATGAGCAGTTCTTC
J gene: TRBJ1-2; V gene: TRBV6-1; D gene: TRBD1; clone size: .; CDR3 protein: CASGTGGYGYTF; CDR3 DNA: TGTGCCAGCGGTACAGGGGGGTATGGCTACACCTTC
J gene: TRBJ2-1; V gene: TRBV7-6; D gene: TRBD2; clone size: .; CDR3 protein: CASGGIGGRTNEQFF; CDR3 DNA: TGTGCCAGCGGAGGTATTGGCGGGAGGACGAATGAGCAGTTCTTC
J gene: TRBJ2-6; V gene: TRBV20-1; D gene: .; clone size: few; CDR3 protein: CSASPRVVAGANVLTF; CDR3 DNA: TGCAGTGCTAGTCCTCGAGTGGTTGCCGGGGCCAACGTCCTGACTTTC
J gene: TRBJ2-3; V gene: TRBV27; D gene: .; clone size: few; CDR3 protein: CASSLSGGKRTDTQYF; CDR3 DNA: TGTGCCAGCAGTTTATCGGGGGGAAAACGCACAGATACGCAGTATTTT
J gene: TRBJ2-2; V gene: TRBV5-1; D gene: .; clone size: .; CDR3 protein: CASSSSISNTGELFF; CDR3 DNA: TGCGCCAGCAGTTCGTCTATTTCGAACACCGGGGAGCTGTTTTTT
J gene: TRBJ2-1; V gene: TRBV9; D gene: .; clone size: .; CDR3 protein: CASSVTVYNEQFF; CDR3 DNA: TGTGCCAGCAGCGTAACGGTCTACAATGAGCAGTTCTTC
J gene: TRBJ2-2; V gene: TRBV20-1; D gene: TRBD1; clone size: .; CDR3 protein: CSAETGANTGELFF; CDR3 DNA: TGCAGTGCCGAGACAGGGGCGAACACCGGGGAGCTGTTTTTT
J gene: TRBJ2-1; V gene: TRBV5-1; D gene: .; clone size: .; CDR3 protein: CASSPRQVGAHNEQFF; CDR3 DNA: TGCGCCAGCAGCCCACGTCAGGTAGGGGCGCATAATGAGCAGTTCTTC
J gene: TRBJ2-7; V gene: TRBV5-1; D gene: .; clone size: .; CDR3 protein: CASSRLQGRGSEQYF; CDR3 DNA: TGCGCCAGCAGCAGATTACAGGGTAGGGGTTCCGAGCAGTACTTC
J gene: TRBJ2-2; V gene: TRBV6-1; D gene: .; clone size: .; CDR3 protein: CASSEIGAGASNTGELFF; CDR3 DNA: TGTGCCAGCAGTGAAATCGGGGCGGGGGCTTCGAACACCGGGGAGCTGTTTTTT
J gene: TRBJ2-3; V gene: TRBV4-1; D gene: .; clone size: .; CDR3 protein: CASSQEAVYTQYF; CDR3 DNA: TGCGCCAGCAGCCAAGAAGCCGTCTATACGCAGTATTTT
J gene: TRBJ2-1; V gene: TRBV5-1; D gene: TRBD2; clone size: .; CDR3 protein: CASSQSSGPIANNEQFF; CDR3 DNA: TGCGCCAGCAGCCAATCTAGCGGCCCGATAGCCAACAATGAGCAGTTCTTC
J gene: TRBJ1-1; V gene: TRBV5-1; D gene: .; clone size: few; CDR3 protein: CASSLDGTNTEAFF; CDR3 DNA: TGCGCCAGCAGCTTGGACGGGACGAACACTGAAGCTTTCTTT
J gene: TRBJ2-7; V gene: TRBV2; D gene: .; clone size: .; CDR3 protein: CASSEASRGQRNNYEQYF; CDR3 DNA: TGTGCCAGCAGTGAAGCCTCTCGAGGACAACGAAATAACTACGAGCAGTACTTC
J gene: TRBJ2-7; V gene: TRBV27; D gene: .; clone size: .; CDR3 protein: CASSSSRGPYEQYF; CDR3 DNA: TGTGCCAGCAGTTCCTCCCGAGGCCCTTACGAGCAGTACTTC
J gene: TRBJ2-1; V gene: TRBV21-1; D gene: .; clone size: .; CDR3 protein: CASSKAICPSGEQFF; CDR3 DNA: TGTGCCAGCAGCAAAGCGATTTGTCCTTCGGGGGAGCAGTTCTTC